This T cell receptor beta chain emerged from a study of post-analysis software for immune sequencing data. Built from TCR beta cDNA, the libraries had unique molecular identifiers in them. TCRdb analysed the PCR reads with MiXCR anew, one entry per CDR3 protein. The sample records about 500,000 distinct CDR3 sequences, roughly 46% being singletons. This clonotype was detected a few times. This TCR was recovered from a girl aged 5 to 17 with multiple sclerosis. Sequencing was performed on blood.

The CDR3 is CASSSTGGLGETQYF. Here the CDR3 DNA reads TGCGCCAGCAGCTCAACCGGGGGGCTCGGGGAGACCCAGTACTTC. The rearrangement links TRBV5-1 to TRBJ2-5; D is possibly TRBD2 (7 bases). The CDR3 contains 15 residues. Germline loops: CDR1 SGHRS, CDR2 YFSETQ. Trimming left V 3 bases short and J 5 bases short, with 17 bases between.